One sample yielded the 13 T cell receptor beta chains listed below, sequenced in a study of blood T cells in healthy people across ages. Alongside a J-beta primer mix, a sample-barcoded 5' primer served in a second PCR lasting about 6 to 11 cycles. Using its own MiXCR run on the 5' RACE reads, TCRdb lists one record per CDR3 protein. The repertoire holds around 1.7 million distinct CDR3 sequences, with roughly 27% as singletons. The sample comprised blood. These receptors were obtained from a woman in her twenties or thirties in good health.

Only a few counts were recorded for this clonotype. CDR3 DNA sequence: TGCAGTGCTACCAACAGGGGCGGGGGGGACAATGAGCAGTTCTTC. Protein: CSATNRGGGDNEQFF. This chain links TRBV20-1 with TRBJ2-1, with TRBD2 matching 9 bases. V lost 4 bases to trimming and J lost 5 bases; unmatched junction nucleotides: 9. Germline V CDR1 and CDR2: DFQATT, SNEGSKA (reference sequence). This CDR3 has 15 amino acids.

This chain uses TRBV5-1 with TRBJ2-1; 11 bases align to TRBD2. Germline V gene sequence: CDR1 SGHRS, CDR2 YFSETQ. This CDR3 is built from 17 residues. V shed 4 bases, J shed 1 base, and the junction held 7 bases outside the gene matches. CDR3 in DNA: TGCGCCAGCAGCCCGTCGACTAGCGGGGATTCCTACAATGAGCAGTTCTTC. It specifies CASSPSTSGDSYNEQFF.

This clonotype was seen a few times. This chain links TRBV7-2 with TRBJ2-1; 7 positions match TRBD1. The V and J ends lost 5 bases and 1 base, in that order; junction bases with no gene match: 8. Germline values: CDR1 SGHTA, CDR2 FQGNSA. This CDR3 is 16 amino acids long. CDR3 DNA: TGTGCCAGCAGCGCATGGTCAGGGGGATCCTACAATGAGCAGTTCTTC. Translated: CASSAWSGGSYNEQFF.

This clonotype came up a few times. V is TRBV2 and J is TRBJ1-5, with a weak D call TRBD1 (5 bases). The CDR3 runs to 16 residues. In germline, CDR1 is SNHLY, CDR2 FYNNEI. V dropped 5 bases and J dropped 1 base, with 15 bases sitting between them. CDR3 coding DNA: TGTGCCAGCAGTCCGCACCTTGACAGCAGCAATCAGCCCCAGCATTTT. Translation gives CASSPHLDSSNQPQHF.

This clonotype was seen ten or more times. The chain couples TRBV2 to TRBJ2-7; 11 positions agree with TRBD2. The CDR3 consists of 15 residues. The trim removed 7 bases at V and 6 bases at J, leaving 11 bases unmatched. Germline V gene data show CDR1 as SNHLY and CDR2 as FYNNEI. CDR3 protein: CASNQLAGALSEQYF. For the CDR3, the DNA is TGTGCCAGCAACCAACTAGCGGGGGCATTGAGCGAGCAGTACTTC.

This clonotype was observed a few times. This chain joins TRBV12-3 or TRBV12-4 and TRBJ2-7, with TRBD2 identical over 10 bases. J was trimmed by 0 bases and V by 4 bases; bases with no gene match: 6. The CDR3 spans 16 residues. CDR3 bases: TGTGCCAGCAGTTCCGTACTAGCGGGGTCCTCCTACGAGCAGTACTTC. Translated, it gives CASSSVLAGSSYEQYF.

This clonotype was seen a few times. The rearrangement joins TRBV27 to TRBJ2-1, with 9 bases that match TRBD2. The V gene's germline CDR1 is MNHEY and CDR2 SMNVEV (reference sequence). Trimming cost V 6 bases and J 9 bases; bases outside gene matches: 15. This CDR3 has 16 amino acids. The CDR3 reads CASSPSVGGGAAEQFF. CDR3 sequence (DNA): TGTGCCAGCAGCCCCTCCGTAGGCGGGGGGGCCGCTGAGCAGTTCTTC.

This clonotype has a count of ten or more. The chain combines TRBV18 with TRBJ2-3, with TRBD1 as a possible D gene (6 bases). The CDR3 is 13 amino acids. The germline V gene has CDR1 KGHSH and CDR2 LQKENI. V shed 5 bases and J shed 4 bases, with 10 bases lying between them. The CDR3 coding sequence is TGTGCCAGCTCAGCGGACAGAGCAGATACGCAGTATTTT. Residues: CASSADRADTQYF. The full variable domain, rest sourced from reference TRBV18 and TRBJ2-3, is NAGVMQNPRHLVRRRGQEARLRCSPMKGHSHVYWYRQLPEEGLKFMVYLQKENIIDESGMPKERFSAEFPKEGPSILRIQQVVRGDSAAYFCASSADRADTQYFGPGTRLTVL.

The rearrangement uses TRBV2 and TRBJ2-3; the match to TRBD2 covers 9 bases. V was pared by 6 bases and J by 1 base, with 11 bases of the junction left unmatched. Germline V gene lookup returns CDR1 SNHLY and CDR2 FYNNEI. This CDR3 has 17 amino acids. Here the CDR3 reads CASRAPLAGRGTDTQYF. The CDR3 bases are TGTGCCAGCAGGGCGCCCCTAGCGGGGCGAGGCACAGATACGCAGTATTTT.

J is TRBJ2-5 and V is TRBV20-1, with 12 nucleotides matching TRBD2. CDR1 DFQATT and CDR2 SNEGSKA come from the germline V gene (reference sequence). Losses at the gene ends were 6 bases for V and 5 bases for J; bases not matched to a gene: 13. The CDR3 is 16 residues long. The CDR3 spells CSAGSASGRAQETQYF. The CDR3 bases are TGCAGTGCCGGGTCAGCTAGCGGGAGGGCCCAGGAGACCCAGTACTTC.

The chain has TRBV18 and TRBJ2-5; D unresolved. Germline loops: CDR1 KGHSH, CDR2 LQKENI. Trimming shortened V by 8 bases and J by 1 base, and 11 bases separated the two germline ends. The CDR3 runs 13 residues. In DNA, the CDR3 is TGTGCCAGCGCACGGGCCTCCCAAGAGACCCAGTACTTC. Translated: CASARASQETQYF.

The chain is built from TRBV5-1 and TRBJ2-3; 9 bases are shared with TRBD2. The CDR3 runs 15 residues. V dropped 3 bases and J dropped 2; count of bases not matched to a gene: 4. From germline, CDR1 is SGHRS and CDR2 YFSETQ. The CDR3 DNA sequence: TGCGCCAGCAGCTCGTTAGCGGGGGCCACAGATACGCAGTATTTT. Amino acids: CASSSLAGATDTQYF. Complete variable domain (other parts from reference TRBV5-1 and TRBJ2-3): KAGVTQTPRYLIKTRGQQVTLSCSPISGHRSVSWYQQTPGQGLQFLFEYFSETQRNKGNFPGRFSGRQFSNSRSEMNVSTLELGDSALYLCASSSLAGATDTQYFGPGTRLTVL.

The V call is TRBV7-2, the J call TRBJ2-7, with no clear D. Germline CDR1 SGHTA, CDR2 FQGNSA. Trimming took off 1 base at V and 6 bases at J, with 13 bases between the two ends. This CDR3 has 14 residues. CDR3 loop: CASSLENFRSEQYF. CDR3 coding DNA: TGTGCCAGCAGCTTAGAGAATTTTAGGAGCGAGCAGTACTTC.